The following is a T cell receptor beta chain sequence with its context. These data originate in a study of T cell changes during pregnancy in multiple sclerosis. Here immunoSEQ multiplex PCR was the method, and the copy in TCRdb shows in-frame clones only, minus some. Among about 72,000 clones listed, 91% were seen once. Looked up from germline, CDR1 is MNHEY and CDR2 is SMNVEV (reference sequence). Losses at the gene ends were 4 bases for V and 10 bases for J; bases not matched to a gene: 17. The CDR3 contains 16 residues. The input for sequencing was peripheral blood, taken in the third trimester of pregnancy. This chain links TRBV27 with TRBJ1-2; 8 bases match TRBD1. This TCR was sampled from a female donor in good health, enrolled as a control in a pregnancy study. CDR3 sequence (DNA): TGTGCCAGCAGTTCCGGACAGGGAACATCCCTCAATCTCTACACCTTC. Translating gives CASSSGQGTSLNLYTF.